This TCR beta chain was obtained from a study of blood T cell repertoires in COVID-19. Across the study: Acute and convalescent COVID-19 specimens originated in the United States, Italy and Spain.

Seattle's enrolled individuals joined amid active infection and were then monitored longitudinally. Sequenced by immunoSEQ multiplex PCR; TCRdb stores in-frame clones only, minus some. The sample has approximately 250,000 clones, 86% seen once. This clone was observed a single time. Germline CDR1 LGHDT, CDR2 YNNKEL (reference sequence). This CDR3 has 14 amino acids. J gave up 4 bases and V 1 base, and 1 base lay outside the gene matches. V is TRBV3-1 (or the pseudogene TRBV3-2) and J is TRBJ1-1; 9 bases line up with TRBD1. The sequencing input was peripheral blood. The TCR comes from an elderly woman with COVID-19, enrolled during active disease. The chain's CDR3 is CASSQGQGVTEAFF. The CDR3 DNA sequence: TGTGCCAGCAGCCAAGGACAGGGGGTCACTGAAGCTTTCTTT.